This T cell receptor beta chain was obtained from a study of blood T cell repertoires in COVID-19. In its sample, this clone was seen once. The CDR3 covers 13 residues. V lost 5 bases and J 6 bases, leaving 11 bases between the germline ends. CDR1 and CDR2 (germline): MNHEY, SMNVEV (reference sequence). Some clones are missing from TCRdb's copy, which holds only in-frame ones; the method was immunoSEQ multiplex PCR. The data hold 60,000 or so clones, with approximately 90% observed a single time. The TCR comes from a man between 60 and 75 years old with acute or convalescent COVID-19. Sequencing was performed on peripheral blood. V is TRBV27 and J is TRBJ1-5; TRBD1 is a possible D gene (5 bases). CDR3 nucleotides: TGTGCCAGCAGTCCGTTGGGGCCTCAGCCCCAGCATTTT. Amino acids: CASSPLGPQPQHF.